This TCR beta chain originates from a study of T-cell reconstitution after alpha-beta-depleted transplantation in children. Study outcomes and limitations: Surviving recipient T cells and thymic progenitors produced the high day-60 TCRbeta diversity seen in some patients. As was reported, about two months after transplant, alpha-beta T cells came from several hundred expanded graft clones. T-cell numbers and diversity one year post-transplant derived largely from freshly generated T cells.

The library targeted TCRbeta and was prepared with unique molecular identifiers. TCRdb independently ran MiXCR on the PCR reads; one entry per CDR3 protein. Of 700,000 to 950,000 distinct CDR3 sequences listed, roughly 15% are singletons. A note on this clonotype: What it recognizes is unknown.

Germline V gene lookup returns CDR1 KGHSH and CDR2 LQKENI. Trimming cost V 0 bases and J 1 base, with 10 bases left between them. The CDR3 loop spans 16 amino acids. The sample here was PBMCs, mostly from graft donor cells, taken 360 days after TCRalphabeta/CD19-depleted stem cell transplant. The sequence was obtained from a male patient younger than 18 who had a stem cell transplant for acute lymphoblastic leukemia, so the T cells may come from the graft donor. This chain connects TRBV18 to TRBJ1-5, with D perhaps TRBD1 (5 bases). The CDR3 DNA reads TGTGCCAGCTCACCACCAATCCGGGACAGCAATCAGCCCCAGCATTTT. Translated: CASSPPIRDSNQPQHF.